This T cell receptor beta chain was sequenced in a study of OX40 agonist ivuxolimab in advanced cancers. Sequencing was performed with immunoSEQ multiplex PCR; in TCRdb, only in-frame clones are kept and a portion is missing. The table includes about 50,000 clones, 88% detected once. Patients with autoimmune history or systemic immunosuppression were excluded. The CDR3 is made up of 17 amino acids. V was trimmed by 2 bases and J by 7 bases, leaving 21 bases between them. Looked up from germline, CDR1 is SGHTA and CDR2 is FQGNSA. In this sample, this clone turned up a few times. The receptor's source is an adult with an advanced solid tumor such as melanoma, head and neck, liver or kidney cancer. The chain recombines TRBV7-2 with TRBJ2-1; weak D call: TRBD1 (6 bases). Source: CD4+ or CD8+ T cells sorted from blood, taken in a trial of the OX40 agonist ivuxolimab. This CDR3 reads CASSLIPQGSTVNEQFF. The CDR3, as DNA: TGTGCCAGCAGCTTAATACCACAGGGAAGTACGGTGAATGAGCAGTTCTTC.